The 5 T cell receptor beta chains reported below all come from one sample, sequenced in a study of shared clonotypes between healthy human individuals. Sequenced by immunoSEQ multiplex PCR; TCRdb stores in-frame clones only, minus some. This sample has under 2.5 million clones, with 92% found just once. Source material: naive CD4+ T cells from PBMCs. Described subset: CD45RA+ positively selected. Every receptor here comes from a man between 18 and 35 years old in good health. Some clones in this sample may be carry-over from other donors' samples.

The chain is built from TRBV7-3 and TRBJ2-7; D is undetermined. CDR1 and CDR2 from the germline V gene are SGHTA and FQGTGA. Trimming cost V 2 bases and J 3 bases, with 5 bases left between them. The CDR3 spans 12 residues. The CDR3 DNA follows: TGTGCCAGCAGCTTAGACGACTACGAGCAGTACTTC. Amino acid sequence: CASSLDDYEQYF.

The chain joins TRBV5-4 to TRBJ1-2; the match to TRBD1 covers 7 bases. The CDR3 length is 14 residues. Germline CDR1 and CDR2: SGHNT and YYREEE (reference sequence). V shed 0 bases and J 4 bases; nucleotides not matched to a gene: 3. The CDR3 DNA sequence: TGTGCCAGCAGCTTGGCCTGGGACAGCTATGGCTACACCTTC. Its translation: CASSLAWDSYGYTF.

This chain joins TRBV7-3 and TRBJ2-2; TRBD2 matches 7 bases. The CDR3 covers 17 residues. Trimming at V came to 1 base and at J to 0 bases, leaving 5 bases not matched to a gene. CDR1 is SGHTA and CDR2 is FQGTGA in the germline V gene. The CDR3, as DNA: TGTGCCAGCAGCTTAAGCGCGGCGGGGGCGAACACCGGGGAGCTGTTTTTT. It yields the protein CASSLSAAGANTGELFF.

This chain uses TRBV25-1 with TRBJ1-6; TRBD1 agrees at 7 bases. V was pared by 6 bases and J by 6 bases, with 8 bases of the junction left unmatched. This CDR3 spans 15 amino acids. CDR1 is MGHDK and CDR2 is SYGVNS in the germline V gene. CDR3 bases: TGTGCCAGCAGAGACGACAGGGTGATTAATTCACCCCTCCACTTT. The encoded protein is CASRDDRVINSPLHF. The full variable domain, rest sourced from reference TRBV25-1 and TRBJ1-6, is EADIYQTPRYLVIGTGKKITLECSQTMGHDKMYWYQQDPGMELHLIHYSYGVNSTEKGDLSSESTVSRIRTEHFPLTLESARPSHTSQYLCASRDDRVINSPLHFGNGTRLTVT.

With respect to this clone: In the same sample, other DNA sequences code for this CDR3. V and J are TRBV27 and TRBJ1-1; 7 bases line up with TRBD1. Germline CDR1 MNHEY, CDR2 SMNVEV (reference sequence). V shed 5 bases and J 4 bases; nucleotides not matched to a gene: 7. The CDR3 sequence is 14 residues long. The CDR3 DNA is TGTGCCAGCAGTCCACAGGGGTCGGGCACTGAAGCTTTCTTT. Protein product: CASSPQGSGTEAFF.